This T cell receptor beta chain comes out of a study of shared clonotypes between healthy human individuals. Sequencing used immunoSEQ multiplex PCR; TCRdb keeps in-frame clones, though not all of them. The sample consists of 95,000 to 120,000 clones, around 68% of them appearing once. Regarding this clone: Its antigen is not identified.

With 6 bases removed from V and 2 bases from J, the gap between germline ends came to 11 bases. CDR3 length: 14 residues. Study-wide results and limits: The represented genetic and exposure-history diversity was limited by the small number of donors.

The specimen sequenced was memory CD8+ T cells sorted from blood. The subset here: CD45RO+ cells pooled with CCR7-negative TemRA cells. This chain uses TRBV23-1 with TRBJ1-5; weak D call: TRBD1 (5 bases). TRBV23-1 is designated an ORF whose function remains uncertain. This TCR was sampled from a woman in her thirties in good health. The CDR3 region is CASRPGGGNQPQHF. The CDR3 DNA follows: TGCGCCAGCAGGCCCGGGGGGGGCAATCAGCCCCAGCATTTT.